This T cell receptor beta chain was profiled in a study of T cell responses to AZD1222 COVID-19 vaccine (dated by TCRdb to the early 2020s). With regard to the full study: Because spike-specific TCR depth and breadth did not differ between the two schedules, AZD1222 recipients who got a second dose at roughly 4 weeks were pooled with those who got a second dose at roughly 12 weeks. A total of 230 or so trial participants underwent TCR sequencing, of whom some 210 received two doses of AZD1222 and roughly 25 received two doses of the MenACWY control vaccine. Trial participants were enrolled by age into subgroups of 18-55, 56-69 and 70-plus years, and around 150, 28 and 57 TCR-sequenced participants, respectively, were included in these subgroups. Findings and caveats that apply to the study as a whole: Conclusions about previously exposed vaccinees are limited, since just a handful of AZD1222 recipients were seropositive for SARS-CoV-2 at baseline. Epitopes outside the regions mutated in the B.1.351 and B.1.1.7 variants were reportedly recognized by nearly half of the unique spike-specific TCRs. After two AZD1222 doses, spike-specific TCR breadth and depth were significantly higher than at day 0 and than in MenACWY recipients. In the small 56-69-year group, the increase in depth fell short of significance, most likely because of low power. The vaccine-associated CD4 TCRs covered the entire spike protein, and the dominant responses fell in regions 160-218 and 743-854. Participants were mostly white British and included more females than males, and it was suggested by the authors that clonal diversity may have been underestimated. Because no day 14 peak-response samples were available, the repertoires could be characterized only after the peak T cell response.

The CDR3 regions of human TCRbeta chains were analyzed by immunosequencing. In the authors' own workflow: Repertoire TCRs were matched against a reference library of SARS-CoV-2-specific TCRs generated with the MIRA antigen-specificity platform. Breadth was defined as the fraction of unique TCRs that were SARS-CoV-2-associated, and depth was defined as the fraction of total T cells that were SARS-CoV-2-associated. Using the MIRA data, each spike-specific TCR was assigned both to the spike region to which the TCR was reactive and to a CD4 or CD8 class. Log10-transformed breadth and depth values were compared by one-way ANOVA with Sidak's multiple comparisons tests. What TCRdb holds here is the immuneACCESS table cut down to in-frame rearrangements. Part of the clones is not present; checked against another copy, under half of the missing clones reflect an unresolved V gene, and the others are unexplained. D and trimming were read from the DNA, whereas the V and J calls and clone size are those reported in that table. This sample has roughly 100,000 clones in its table, and roughly 86% of those were observed once. Of the sample, approximately 5% is held by the ten largest clones.

From cysteine to phenylalanine, the CDR3 is 16 amino acids long. The CDR3 DNA has 48 bases and is translated from base 1. Germline trimming: 1 base from V, 2 bases from J; junction bases outside gene matches: 2. The germline V gene specifies KGHSH as CDR1 and LQKENI as CDR2. Sample time point, as interpreted from the label and publication: baseline before first vaccination. The vaccinee samples were drawn from two UK trials, COV001 and COV002, one of which was a single-blind randomized controlled phase 2/3 trial testing AZD1222 (ChAdOx1 nCoV-19) in healthy adults. For TCRbeta chain sequencing, PBMC samples were collected from trial participants at day 0 and at day 28 after the second dose. Details on this clone: Its antigen is still unknown. No base qualities exist here, and no much larger clone lies one base off it.

This sample comprised peripheral blood, obtained on day 0 of AZD1222 vaccination. The TCR originated in an adult in good health. In this chain, TRBV18 is recombined with TRBJ2-6, and TRBD1 matches 7 of the central bases. The nucleotide sequence reads TGTGCCAGCTCACCACTAACAGGGGCTGGGGCCAACGTCCTGACTTTC. It translates as CASSPLTGAGANVLTF.